Below are 27 T cell receptor beta chains sequenced from a single sample in a study of cytomegalovirus exposure and HLA in healthy donors. 60 Vbeta and 13 Jbeta primers were used in PCR. Measured with immunoSEQ multiplex PCR; TCRdb has only the in-frame clones, and not every one. Found here are about 160,000 clones; the top ten clones hold roughly 2%. The specimen sequenced was PBMCs. The receptors shown here come from a man aged 25-45 years in good health and CMV-seronegative.

J is TRBJ1-1 and V is TRBV25-1, with 9 bases that match TRBD1. CDR1 MGHDK and CDR2 SYGVNS come from the germline V gene. After removal of 5 bases from V and 3 bases from J, the junction contained 10 bases not matched to a gene. The CDR3 spans 16 residues. CDR3 nucleotides: TGTGCCAGCAGTATTACAGGGGGCCGGGGAGACACTGAAGCTTTCTTT. Its protein product is CASSITGGRGDTEAFF.

The chain joins TRBV5-1 to TRBJ2-5; 10 positions match TRBD1. The J call may be in error: the DNA end matches TRBJ2-7 better. There are 15 residues in the CDR3. In germline, CDR1 is SGHRS, CDR2 YFSETQ. The CDR3 DNA reads TGCGCCAGCAGCACCATGACAGGGGGCAGGTACGAGCAGTACTTC. This encodes CASSTMTGGRYEQYF.

V and J are TRBV6-1 and TRBJ1-5; D is ambiguous. CDR3 length: 15 amino acids. V lost 1 base and J lost 2, with 9 bases in between. Germline assignment: CDR1 MNHNS and CDR2 SASEGT. The CDR3 region is CASSEGAPGNQPQHF. In DNA, the CDR3 is TGTGCCAGCAGTGAAGGGGCGCCGGGCAATCAGCCCCAGCATTTT.

J is TRBJ2-5 and V is TRBV19; 14 bases fit TRBD2. The junction had 8 bases not matched to a gene; V was cut back by 5 bases and J by 6 bases. This CDR3 contains 16 residues. Germline assignment: CDR1 LNHDA and CDR2 SQIVND (reference sequence). CDR3 sequence reads: CASSLGLAGVWKTQYF. The CDR3 DNA reads TGTGCCAGTAGTCTGGGACTAGCGGGAGTTTGGAAGACCCAGTACTTC.

The chain employs TRBV28 and TRBJ2-2; 7 positions agree with TRBD1. The trim removed 1 base at V and 3 bases at J, leaving 2 bases unmatched. Germline loops: CDR1 MDHEN, CDR2 SYDVKM. CDR3 length: 15 amino acids. The CDR3 nucleotides read TGTGCCAGCAGTTTATTAGACAGGGACACCGGGGAGCTGTTTTTT. It encodes CASSLLDRDTGELFF.

The chain couples TRBV5-6 to TRBJ1-3; 8 bases are shared with TRBD1. Germline CDR1 is SGHDT and CDR2 is YYEEEE. V lost 4 bases and J lost 7; bases outside the gene matches: 7. The CDR3 runs 14 residues. The CDR3 protein is CASSLTDRVNTIYF. The CDR3 region has the DNA TGTGCCAGCAGCCTCACGGACAGGGTCAACACCATATATTTT.

The chain uses TRBV7-2 and TRBJ1-6; TRBD1 might be the D (5 bases). The germline CDR1 and CDR2 sequences are SGHTA and FQGNSA. Trimming took off 4 bases at V and 14 bases at J, with 21 bases between the two ends. The CDR3 contains 15 residues. The CDR3 DNA sequence: TGTGCCAGCAGCTGGCCGGGACGGGGGATTCGGGCCCTCCACTTT. It yields the protein CASSWPGRGIRALHF.

The J gene is TRBJ2-7, the V gene TRBV5-1, with 8 nucleotides matching TRBD2. The J segment lost 7 bases and the V segment lost 4 bases, leaving 10 bases of the junction unmatched. CDR1 and CDR2 (germline): SGHRS, YFSETQ. This CDR3 comprises 14 residues. Here the CDR3 DNA reads TGCGCCAGCAGCAAACTAGCGGAGCCTTGGGAGCAGTACTTC. Translation gives CASSKLAEPWEQYF.

The chain employs TRBV19 and TRBJ1-2; tentative D call: TRBD1 (5 bases). The germline V gene encodes CDR1 LNHDA and CDR2 SQIVND (reference sequence). Trimming took 7 bases from V and 2 from J, leaving 11 bases between them. The CDR3 runs 13 residues. DNA for the CDR3: TGTGCCAGTACGCAGGGCTCAAACTATGGCTACACCTTC. The encoded protein is CASTQGSNYGYTF.

This chain links TRBV6-5 with TRBJ2-1; 7 bases fit TRBD1. V was clipped by 6 bases and J by 7 bases; unmatched bases: 9. Germline-derived CDR1 and CDR2 are MNHEY and SVGAGI. This CDR3 is 14 amino acids long. CDR3 protein: CASRNRGRVNEQFF. DNA of the CDR3: TGTGCCAGCAGAAACAGGGGAAGGGTAAATGAGCAGTTCTTC.

The rearrangement links TRBV7-2 to TRBJ2-3; 7 bases fit TRBD1. The trim removed 3 bases at V and 5 bases at J, leaving 5 bases unmatched. The CDR3 contains 14 residues. Germline V gene lookup returns CDR1 SGHTA and CDR2 FQGNSA. The DNA for the CDR3 is TGTGCCAGCAGCTTTAGGGGGCGTGAAGATACGCAGTATTTT. This encodes CASSFRGREDTQYF.

The chain has TRBV30 and TRBJ1-5; possibly TRBD1 for D (6 bases). This CDR3 comprises 15 residues. Germline-derived CDR1 and CDR2 are GTSNPN and SVGIG (reference sequence). V was trimmed by 0 bases and J by 5 bases, leaving 14 bases between them. CDR3 sequence (DNA): TGTGCCTGGAGTGTCCACACAGGGTCCCATCAGCCCCAGCATTTT. Its translation is CAWSVHTGSHQPQHF.

For the CDR3, the DNA is TGTGCCAGCTCACGCGGACAGTCCAGCTATCAGCCCCAGCATTTT. It encodes CASSRGQSSYQPQHF. The rearrangement joins TRBV18 to TRBJ1-5, with D possibly matching TRBD1 (6 bases). Deletions cut 4 bases from V and 5 bases from J, with 15 bases between. Germline lookup yields CDR1 KGHSH and CDR2 LQKENI. The CDR3 sequence is 15 residues long.

The V and J genes are TRBV19 and TRBJ2-3; TRBD1 might be the D (5 bases). Trimming took off 1 base at V and 0 bases at J, with 5 bases between the two ends. Germline V CDR1 and CDR2: LNHDA, SQIVND (reference sequence). The CDR3 consists of 14 residues. The CDR3, as DNA: TGTGCCAGTAGTATAGGACAGAGCACAGATACGCAGTATTTT. This codes for CASSIGQSTDTQYF. Complete variable domain (other parts from reference TRBV19 and TRBJ2-3): DGGITQSPKYLFRKEGQNVTLSCEQNLNHDAMYWYRQDPGQGLRLIYYSQIVNDFQKGDIAEGYSVSREKKESFPLTVTSAQKNPTAFYLCASSIGQSTDTQYFGPGTRLTVL.

V usage is TRBV6-5 and J usage is TRBJ1-1; unclear D gene. CDR1 and CDR2 (germline): MNHEY, SVGAGI. The ends were cut back, 7 bases at V and 5 bases at J, with 11 bases in the middle. CDR3 length equals 12 residues. The CDR3 coding sequence is TGTGCCAGCATCGGATCGAGGACTGAAGCTTTCTTT. This codes for CASIGSRTEAFF.

This rearrangement joins TRBV2 to TRBJ2-7; TRBD2 matches 7 bases. The V gene end was trimmed by 7 bases and the J gene end by 4 bases; junction bases not matched to a gene: 7. This CDR3 spans 13 amino acids. Germline V gene lookup returns CDR1 SNHLY and CDR2 FYNNEI. This CDR3 reads CASTNPGGYEQYF. The CDR3 DNA is TGTGCCAGCACTAACCCCGGGGGGTACGAGCAGTACTTC.

This chain joins TRBV7-9 and TRBJ2-5; a possible D gene is TRBD2 (7 bases). Germline V gives CDR1 SEHNR, CDR2 FQNEAQ (reference sequence). V lost 3 bases to trimming and J lost 5 bases, with 13 bases between them. This CDR3 has 14 residues. In nucleotides, the CDR3 is TGTGCCAGCAGCTTTTGGGGGGGGCGGGAGACCCAGTACTTC. Translation: CASSFWGGRETQYF.

V is TRBV11-2 and J is TRBJ2-7, with 8 nucleotides matching TRBD2. With 3 bases clipped from V and 6 bases from J, the junction kept 4 bases outside the gene matches. Germline-derived CDR1 and CDR2 are SGHAT and FQNNGV. The CDR3 runs to 13 residues. CDR3 residues: CASSFSGGGEQYF. Here the CDR3 DNA reads TGTGCCAGCAGCTTTTCGGGAGGGGGCGAGCAGTACTTC.

This chain joins TRBV4-1 and TRBJ2-7; 14 nucleotides align to TRBD2. V dropped 3 bases and J dropped 6; count of bases not matched to a gene: 10. In germline, CDR1 is MGHRA, CDR2 YSYEKL. The CDR3 contains 17 residues. The CDR3 region is CASSQSAGTSGSSEQYF. CDR3 sequence (DNA): TGCGCCAGCAGCCAGTCCGCCGGGACTAGCGGGAGTAGCGAGCAGTACTTC.

CDR3 DNA: TGTGCCAGCAGACAGGGACTAGCGAGCTACAATGAGCAGTTCTTC. Amino acid sequence: CASRQGLASYNEQFF. The J gene is TRBJ2-1, the V gene TRBV27; 10 bases agree with TRBD2. Germline V lookup: CDR1 MNHEY, CDR2 SMNVEV (reference sequence). The trim removed 6 bases at V and 3 bases at J, leaving 5 bases unmatched. The CDR3 is made up of 15 amino acids.

The V gene is TRBV7-9, the J gene TRBJ1-1; the D is unclear. CDR1 is SEHNR, CDR2 FQNEAQ, per germline (reference sequence). Trimming pared 4 bases from V and 4 bases from J, leaving 13 bases between. The length of the CDR3 is 14 residues. The CDR3 region has the DNA TGTGCCAGCAGCTGGGAGGGCAAGGCCACTGAAGCTTTCTTT. Amino acids: CASSWEGKATEAFF.

The V and J genes are TRBV10-1 and TRBJ2-5; 7 bases align to TRBD2. Per the germline V gene, CDR1 is WNHNN and CDR2 is SYGVQD (reference sequence). The CDR3 runs 15 residues. V shed 3 bases, J shed 0 bases, and the junction held 4 bases outside the gene matches. The CDR3 sequence is CASSDYLADQETQYF. In nucleotides, the CDR3 is TGCGCCAGCAGTGACTACCTAGCGGACCAAGAGACCCAGTACTTC.

The chain combines TRBV19 with TRBJ2-5, with 7 bases identical to TRBD2. The CDR3 is 17 residues long. Unmatched junction bases numbered 11, after V lost 3 bases and J lost 1 base. CDR1 is LNHDA and CDR2 is SQIVND in the germline V gene (reference sequence). The CDR3 coding sequence is TGTGCCAGTAGTATCCGCGGGCGGGAGATCCTCCAAGAGACCCAGTACTTC. Translated: CASSIRGREILQETQYF.

The genes are TRBV9 and TRBJ2-7; D perhaps matches TRBD2 (5 bases). Germline lookup yields CDR1 SGDLS and CDR2 YYNGEE. The V end lost 4 bases, the J end lost 2 bases, and 7 bases lay between the germline ends. The CDR3 contains 12 residues. The CDR3 is CASSPGTYEQYF. CDR3 nucleotide sequence: TGTGCCAGCAGCCCCGGGACCTACGAGCAGTACTTC.

The gene calls are TRBV7-8 and TRBJ2-3; 9 nucleotides align to TRBD2. This CDR3 is built from 16 residues. Unmatched junction bases numbered 5, after V lost 1 base and J lost 3 bases. Germline assignment: CDR1 SGHVS and CDR2 FQNEAQ. The CDR3 DNA sequence: TGTGCCAGCAGCTTAGTAGCGGGAGTTGGGACAGATACGCAGTATTTT. Residues: CASSLVAGVGTDTQYF.

The CDR3 coding sequence is TGCAGCGTTGTAGGTTGGCAGGGAGGCTATGGCTACACCTTC. Its translation: CSVVGWQGGYGYTF. V is TRBV29-1 and J is TRBJ1-2; TRBD1 might be the D (5 bases). V was pared by 4 bases and J by 4 bases, with 16 bases between. Germline V CDR1 and CDR2: SQVTM, ANQGSEA. This CDR3 is 14 amino acids long.

V usage is TRBV2 and J usage is TRBJ1-2, with D unclear. V was shortened by 3 bases and J by 4 bases, with 6 bases between the two germline ends. Germline CDR1 reads SNHLY; CDR2 reads FYNNEI. This CDR3 has 12 amino acids. The chain's CDR3 is CASSEFSYGYTF. CDR3 nucleotides: TGTGCCAGCAGTGAGTTCTCCTATGGCTACACCTTC.